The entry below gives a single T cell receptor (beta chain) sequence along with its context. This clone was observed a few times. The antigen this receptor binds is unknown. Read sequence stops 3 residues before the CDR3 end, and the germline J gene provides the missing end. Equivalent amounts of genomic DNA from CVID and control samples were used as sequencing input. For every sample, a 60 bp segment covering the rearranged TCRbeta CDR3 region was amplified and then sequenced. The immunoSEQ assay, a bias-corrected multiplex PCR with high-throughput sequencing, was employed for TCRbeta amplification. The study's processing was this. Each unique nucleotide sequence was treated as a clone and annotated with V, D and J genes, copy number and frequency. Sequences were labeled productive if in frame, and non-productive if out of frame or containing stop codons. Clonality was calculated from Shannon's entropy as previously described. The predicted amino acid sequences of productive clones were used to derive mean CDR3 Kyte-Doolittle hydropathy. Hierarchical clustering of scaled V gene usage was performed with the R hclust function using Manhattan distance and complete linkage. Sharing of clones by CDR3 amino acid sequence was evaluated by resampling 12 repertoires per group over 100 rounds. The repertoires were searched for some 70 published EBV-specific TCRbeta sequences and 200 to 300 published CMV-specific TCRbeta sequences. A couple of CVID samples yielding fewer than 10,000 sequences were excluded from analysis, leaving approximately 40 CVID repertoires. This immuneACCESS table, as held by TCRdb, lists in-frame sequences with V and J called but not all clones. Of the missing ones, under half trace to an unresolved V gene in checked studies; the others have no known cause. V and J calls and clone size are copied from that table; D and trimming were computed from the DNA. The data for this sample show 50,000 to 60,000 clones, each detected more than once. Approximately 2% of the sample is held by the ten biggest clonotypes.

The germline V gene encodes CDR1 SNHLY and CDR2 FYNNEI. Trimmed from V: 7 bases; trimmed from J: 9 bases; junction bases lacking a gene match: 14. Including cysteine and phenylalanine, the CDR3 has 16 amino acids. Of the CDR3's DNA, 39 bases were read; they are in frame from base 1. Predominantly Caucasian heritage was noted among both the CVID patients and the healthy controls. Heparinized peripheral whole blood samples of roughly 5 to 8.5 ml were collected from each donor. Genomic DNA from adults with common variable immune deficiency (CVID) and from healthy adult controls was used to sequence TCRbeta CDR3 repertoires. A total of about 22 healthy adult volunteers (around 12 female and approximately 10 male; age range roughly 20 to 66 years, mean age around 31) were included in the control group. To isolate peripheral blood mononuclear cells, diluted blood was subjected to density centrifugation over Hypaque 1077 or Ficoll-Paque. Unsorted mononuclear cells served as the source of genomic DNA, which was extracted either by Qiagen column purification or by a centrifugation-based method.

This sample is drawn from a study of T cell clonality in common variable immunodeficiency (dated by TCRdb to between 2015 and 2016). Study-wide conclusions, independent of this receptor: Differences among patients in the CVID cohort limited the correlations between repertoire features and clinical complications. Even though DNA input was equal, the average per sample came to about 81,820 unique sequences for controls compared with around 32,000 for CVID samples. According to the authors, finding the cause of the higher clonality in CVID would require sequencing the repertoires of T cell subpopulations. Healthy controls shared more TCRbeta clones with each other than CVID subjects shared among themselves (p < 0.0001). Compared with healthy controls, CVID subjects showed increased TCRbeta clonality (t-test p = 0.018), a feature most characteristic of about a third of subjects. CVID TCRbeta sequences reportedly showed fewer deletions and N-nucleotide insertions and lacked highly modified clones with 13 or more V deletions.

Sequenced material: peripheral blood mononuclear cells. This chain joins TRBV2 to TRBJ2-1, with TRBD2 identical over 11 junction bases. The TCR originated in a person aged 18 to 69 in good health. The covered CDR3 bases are TGTGCCAGCATTGGGGTAGCGGGAGGGTTTAAAGGTGAG. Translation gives CASIGVAGGFKGE. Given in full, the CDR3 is CASIGVAGGFKGEQFF.